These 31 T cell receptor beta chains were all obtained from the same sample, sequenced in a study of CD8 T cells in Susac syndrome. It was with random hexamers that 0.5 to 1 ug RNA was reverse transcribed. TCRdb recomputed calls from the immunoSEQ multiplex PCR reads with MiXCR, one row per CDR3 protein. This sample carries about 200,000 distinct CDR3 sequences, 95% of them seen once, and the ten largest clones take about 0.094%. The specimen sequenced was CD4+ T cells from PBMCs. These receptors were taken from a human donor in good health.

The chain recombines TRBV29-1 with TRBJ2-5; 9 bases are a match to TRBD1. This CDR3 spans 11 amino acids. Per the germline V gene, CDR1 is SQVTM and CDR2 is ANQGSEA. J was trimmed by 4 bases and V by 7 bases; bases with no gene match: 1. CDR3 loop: CSGDRAETQYF. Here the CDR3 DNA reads TGCAGCGGGGACAGGGCAGAGACCCAGTACTTC.

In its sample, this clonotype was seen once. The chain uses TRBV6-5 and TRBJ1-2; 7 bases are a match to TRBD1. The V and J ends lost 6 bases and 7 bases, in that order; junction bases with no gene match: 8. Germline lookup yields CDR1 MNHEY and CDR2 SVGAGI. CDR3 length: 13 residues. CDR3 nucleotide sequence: TGTGCCAGCAGGTTTACAGGGGAGGGTGGCTACACCTTC. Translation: CASRFTGEGGYTF.

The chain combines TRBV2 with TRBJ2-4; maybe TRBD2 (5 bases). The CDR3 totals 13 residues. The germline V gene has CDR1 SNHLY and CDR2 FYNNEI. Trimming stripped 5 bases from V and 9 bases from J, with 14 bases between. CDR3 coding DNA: TGTGCCAGCAGTCGGACCGCCCGGGGCATTCAGTACTTC. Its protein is CASSRTARGIQYF.

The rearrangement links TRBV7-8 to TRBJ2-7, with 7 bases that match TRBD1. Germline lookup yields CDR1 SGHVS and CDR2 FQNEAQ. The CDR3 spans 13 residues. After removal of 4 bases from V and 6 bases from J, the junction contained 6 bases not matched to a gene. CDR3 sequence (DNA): TGTGCCAGCAGCTCCGACGACAGGGTCGAGCAGTACGTC. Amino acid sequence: CASSSDDRVEQYV.

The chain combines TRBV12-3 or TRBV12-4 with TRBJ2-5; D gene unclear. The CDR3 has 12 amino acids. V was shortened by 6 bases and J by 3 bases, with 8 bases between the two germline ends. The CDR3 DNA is TGTGCCAGCAGCCCGATTGAAGAGACCCAGTACTTC. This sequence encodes CASSPIEETQYF.

CDR3 DNA: TGCAGTGCTAGAGGGGGCGGAACCACCTACGAGCAGTACGTC. It codes for CSARGGGTTYEQYV. The V gene is TRBV20-1, the J gene TRBJ2-7; possibly TRBD1 for D (5 bases). The CDR3 is 14 residues long. With 1 base removed from V and 2 bases from J, the gap between germline ends came to 12 bases. Germline-derived CDR1 and CDR2 are DFQATT and SNEGSKA (reference sequence).

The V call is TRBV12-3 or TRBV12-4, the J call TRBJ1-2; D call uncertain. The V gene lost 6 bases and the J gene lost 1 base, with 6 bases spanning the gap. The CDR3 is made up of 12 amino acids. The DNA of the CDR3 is TGTGCCAGCAGCACACATAACTATGGCTACACCTTC. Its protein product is CASSTHNYGYTF.

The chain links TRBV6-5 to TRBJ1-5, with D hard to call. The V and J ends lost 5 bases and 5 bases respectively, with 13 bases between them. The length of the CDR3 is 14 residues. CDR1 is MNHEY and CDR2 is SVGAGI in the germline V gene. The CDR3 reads CASSRAPGHQPQHF. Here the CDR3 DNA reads TGTGCCAGCAGTCGAGCCCCCGGCCATCAGCCCCAGCATTTT.

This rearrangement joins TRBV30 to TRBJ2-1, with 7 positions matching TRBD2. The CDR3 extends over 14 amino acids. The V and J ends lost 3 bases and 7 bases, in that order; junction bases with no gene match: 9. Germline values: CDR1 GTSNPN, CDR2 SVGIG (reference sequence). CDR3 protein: CAWRSGAALNEQFF. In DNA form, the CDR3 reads TGTGCCTGGAGGAGCGGGGCAGCCCTGAATGAGCAGTTCTTC.

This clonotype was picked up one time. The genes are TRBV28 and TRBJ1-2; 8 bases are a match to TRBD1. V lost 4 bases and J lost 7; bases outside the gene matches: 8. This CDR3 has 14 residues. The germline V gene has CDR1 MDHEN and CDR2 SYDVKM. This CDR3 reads CASSYPGQVRGYTF. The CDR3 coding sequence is TGTGCCAGCAGTTACCCGGGACAGGTTCGTGGCTACACCTTC.

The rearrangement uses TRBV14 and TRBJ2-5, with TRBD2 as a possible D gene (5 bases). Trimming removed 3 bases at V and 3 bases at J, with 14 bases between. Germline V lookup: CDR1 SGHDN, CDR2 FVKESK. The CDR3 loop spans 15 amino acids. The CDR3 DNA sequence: TGTGCCAGCAGCCACTACACGGGGTTCGAAGAGACCCAGTACTTC. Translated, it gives CASSHYTGFEETQYF.

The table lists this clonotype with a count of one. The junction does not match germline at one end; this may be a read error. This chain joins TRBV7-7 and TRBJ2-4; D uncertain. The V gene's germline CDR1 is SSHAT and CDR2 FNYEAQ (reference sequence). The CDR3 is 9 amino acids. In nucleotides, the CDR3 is TGTGCCAGCAGAAAGGGATGGGTCTTC. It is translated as CASRKGWVF.

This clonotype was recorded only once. CDR3 sequence reads: CASSVTGRNIQYF. The CDR3 DNA sequence: TGTGCCAGCAGCGTGACAGGGAGGAACATTCAGTACTTC. This chain joins TRBV11-3 and TRBJ2-4; perhaps TRBD1 as D (7 bases). Trimming stripped 5 bases from V and 7 bases from J, with 12 bases between. Germline CDR1 SGHNT, CDR2 YENEEA. The length of the CDR3 is 13 residues.

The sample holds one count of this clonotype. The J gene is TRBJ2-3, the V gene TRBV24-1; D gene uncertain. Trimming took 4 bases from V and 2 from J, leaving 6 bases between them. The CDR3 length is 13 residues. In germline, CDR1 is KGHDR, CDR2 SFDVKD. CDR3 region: CATSEQNTDTQYF. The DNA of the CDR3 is TGTGCCACCAGTGAACAGAACACAGATACGCAGTATTTT.

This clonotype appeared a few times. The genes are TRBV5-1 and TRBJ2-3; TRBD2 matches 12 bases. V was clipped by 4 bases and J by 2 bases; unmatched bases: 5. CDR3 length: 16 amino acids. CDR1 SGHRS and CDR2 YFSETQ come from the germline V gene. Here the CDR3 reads CASSPGLAGFTDTQYF. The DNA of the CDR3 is TGCGCCAGCAGCCCCGGACTAGCGGGGTTCACAGATACGCAGTATTTT.

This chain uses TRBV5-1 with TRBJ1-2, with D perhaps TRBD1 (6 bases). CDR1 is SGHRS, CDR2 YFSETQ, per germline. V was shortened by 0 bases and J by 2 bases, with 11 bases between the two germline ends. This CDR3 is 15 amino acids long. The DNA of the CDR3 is TGCGCCAGCAGCTTGGTAGCAGGGGCGAACTATGGCTACACCTTC. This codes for CASSLVAGANYGYTF.

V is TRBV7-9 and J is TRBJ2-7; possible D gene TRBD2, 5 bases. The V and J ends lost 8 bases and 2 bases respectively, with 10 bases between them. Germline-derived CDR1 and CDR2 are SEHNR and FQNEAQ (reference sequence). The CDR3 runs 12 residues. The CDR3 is CASRGPAYEQYF. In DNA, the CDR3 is TGTGCCAGCCGAGGGCCCGCCTACGAGCAGTACTTC.

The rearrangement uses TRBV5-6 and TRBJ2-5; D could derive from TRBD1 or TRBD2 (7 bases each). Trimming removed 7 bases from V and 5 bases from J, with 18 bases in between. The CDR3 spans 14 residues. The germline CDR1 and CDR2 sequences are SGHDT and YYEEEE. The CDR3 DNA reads TGTGCCAGCGAAAGAACAGGGGAGGGGGAGACCCAGTACTTC. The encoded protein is CASERTGEGETQYF.

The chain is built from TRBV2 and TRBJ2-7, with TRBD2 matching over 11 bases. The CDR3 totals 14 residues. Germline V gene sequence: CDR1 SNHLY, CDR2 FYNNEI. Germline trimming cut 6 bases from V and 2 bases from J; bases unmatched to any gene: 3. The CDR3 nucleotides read TGTGCCAGCAGGGGACTAGCGGAGCCCTACGAGCAGTACGTC. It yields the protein CASRGLAEPYEQYV.

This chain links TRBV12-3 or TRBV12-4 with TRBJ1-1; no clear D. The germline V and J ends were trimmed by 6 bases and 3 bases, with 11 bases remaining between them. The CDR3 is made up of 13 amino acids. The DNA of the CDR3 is TGTGCCAGCAGCCCAAACACCGACACTGAAGCTTTCTTT. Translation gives CASSPNTDTEAFF.

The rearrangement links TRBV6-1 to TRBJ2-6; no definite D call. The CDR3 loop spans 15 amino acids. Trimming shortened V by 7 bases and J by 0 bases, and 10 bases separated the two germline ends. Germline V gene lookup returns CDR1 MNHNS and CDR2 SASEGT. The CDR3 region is CASTDASSGANVLTF. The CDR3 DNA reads TGTGCCAGCACTGATGCGAGCTCTGGGGCCAACGTCCTGACTTTC.

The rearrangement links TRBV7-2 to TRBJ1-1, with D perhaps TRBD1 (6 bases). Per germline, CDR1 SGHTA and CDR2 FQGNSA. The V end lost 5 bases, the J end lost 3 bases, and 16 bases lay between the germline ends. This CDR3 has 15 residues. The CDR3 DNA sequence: TGTGCCAGCAGCCCAAGACCGGGGGCCTACACTGAAGCTTTCTTT. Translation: CASSPRPGAYTEAFF.

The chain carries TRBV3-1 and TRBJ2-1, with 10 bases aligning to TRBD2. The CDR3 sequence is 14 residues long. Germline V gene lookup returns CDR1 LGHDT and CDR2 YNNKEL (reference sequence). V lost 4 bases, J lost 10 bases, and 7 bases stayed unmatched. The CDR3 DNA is TGTGCCAGCAGCCCCTTAGCGGGAGGAGGCGAGCAGTTCTTC. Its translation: CASSPLAGGGEQFF.

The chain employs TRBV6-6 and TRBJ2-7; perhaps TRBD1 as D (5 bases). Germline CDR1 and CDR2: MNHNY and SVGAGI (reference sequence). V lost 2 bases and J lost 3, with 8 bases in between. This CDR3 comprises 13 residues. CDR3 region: CASSYQGDYEQYF. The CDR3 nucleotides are TGTGCCAGCAGTTACCAGGGCGACTACGAGCAGTACTTC.

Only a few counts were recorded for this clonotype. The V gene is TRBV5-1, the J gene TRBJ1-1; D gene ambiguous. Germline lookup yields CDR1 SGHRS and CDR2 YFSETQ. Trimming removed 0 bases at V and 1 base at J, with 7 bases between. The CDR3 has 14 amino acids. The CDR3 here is CASSLGQENTEAFF. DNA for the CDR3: TGCGCCAGCAGCTTGGGTCAAGAGAACACTGAAGCTTTCTTT.

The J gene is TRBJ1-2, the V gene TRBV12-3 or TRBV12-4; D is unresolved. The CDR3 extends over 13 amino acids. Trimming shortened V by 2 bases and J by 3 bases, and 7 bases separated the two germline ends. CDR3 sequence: CASSLRIHYGYTF. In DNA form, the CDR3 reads TGTGCCAGCAGTTTAAGGATTCACTATGGCTACACCTTC.

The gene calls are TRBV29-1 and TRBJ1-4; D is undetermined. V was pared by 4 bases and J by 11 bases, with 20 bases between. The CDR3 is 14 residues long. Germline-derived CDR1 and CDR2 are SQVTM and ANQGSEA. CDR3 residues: CSVGTRTDPEKLFF. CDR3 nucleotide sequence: TGCAGCGTTGGAACCCGCACAGACCCAGAGAAACTGTTTTTT.

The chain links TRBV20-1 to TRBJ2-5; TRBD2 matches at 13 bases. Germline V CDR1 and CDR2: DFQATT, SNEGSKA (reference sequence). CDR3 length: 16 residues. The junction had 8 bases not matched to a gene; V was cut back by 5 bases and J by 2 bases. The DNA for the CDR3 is TGCAGTGCTGAGAGGACTAGCGGGAGACCGCAAGAGACCCAGTACTTC. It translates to CSAERTSGRPQETQYF.

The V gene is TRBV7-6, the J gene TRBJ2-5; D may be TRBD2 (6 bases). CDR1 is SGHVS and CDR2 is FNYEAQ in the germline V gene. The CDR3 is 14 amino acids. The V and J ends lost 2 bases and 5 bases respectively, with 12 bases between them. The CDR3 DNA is TGTGCCAGCAGCTTATTTAGTGGGGGGGAGACCCAGTACTTC. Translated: CASSLFSGGETQYF. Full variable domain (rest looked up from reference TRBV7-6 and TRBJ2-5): GAGVSQSPRYKVTKRGQDVALRCDPISGHVSLYWYRQALGQGPEFLTYFNYEAQQDKSGLPNDRFSAERPEGSISTLTIQRTEQRDSAMYRCASSLFSGGETQYFGPGTRLLVL.

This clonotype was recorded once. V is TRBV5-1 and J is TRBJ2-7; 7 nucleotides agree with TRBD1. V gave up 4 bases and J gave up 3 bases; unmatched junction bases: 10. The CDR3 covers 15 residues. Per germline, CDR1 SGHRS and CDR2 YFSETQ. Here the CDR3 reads CASSTGQVPLYEQYF. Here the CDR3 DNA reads TGCGCCAGCAGCACCGGACAGGTTCCCCTCTACGAGCAGTACTTC.

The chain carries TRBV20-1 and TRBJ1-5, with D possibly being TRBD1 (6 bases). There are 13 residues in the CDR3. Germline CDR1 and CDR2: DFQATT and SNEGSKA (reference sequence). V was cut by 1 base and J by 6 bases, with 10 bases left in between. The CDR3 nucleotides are TGCAGTGCTAGAGGTCGAGGGGGTCAGCCCCAGCATTTT. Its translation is CSARGRGGQPQHF.